These 24 T cell receptor beta chains came from one sample sequenced in a study of shared clonotypes between healthy human individuals. TCRdb keeps only in-frame clones here, not all; method: immunoSEQ multiplex PCR. The repertoire has a few million clones, over 85% of them found once; the top ten carry 0.39%. The material sequenced was naive CD4+ T cells from PBMCs. Specified subset: CD45RA+ positively selected. These receptors were obtained from a man aged 18 to 29 in good health. Some clones in this sample may be carry-over from other donors' samples.

The DNA of the CDR3 is TGTGCCAGTAGGACCCGACTAGCGGCGAACACCGGGGAGCTGTTTTTT. It translates to CASRTRLAANTGELFF. The rearrangement links TRBV19 to TRBJ2-2; 9 bases align to TRBD2. Germline V gene data show CDR1 as LNHDA and CDR2 as SQIVND (reference sequence). J gave up 0 bases and V 6 bases, and 5 bases lay outside the gene matches. This CDR3 comprises 16 residues.

The gene calls are TRBV14 and TRBJ2-7; D remains unclear. V gave up 0 bases and J gave up 3 bases, with 6 bases separating them. Germline loops: CDR1 SGHDN, CDR2 FVKESK. The CDR3 length is 13 residues. CDR3 in amino acids: CASSQDIGYEQYF. The CDR3 coding sequence is TGTGCCAGCAGCCAAGATATCGGCTACGAGCAGTACTTC. Using reference TRBV14 and TRBJ2-7 for the parts outside the CDR3, the full variable domain is EAGVTQFPSHSVIEKGQTVTLRCDPISGHDNLYWYRRVMGKEIKFLLHFVKESKQDESGMPNNRFLAERTGGTYSTLKVQPAELEDSGVYFCASSQDIGYEQYFGPGTRLTVT.

This sequence joins TRBV4-3 and TRBJ1-2; TRBD1 matches at 10 bases. V was clipped by 8 bases and J by 1 base; unmatched bases: 1. The CDR3 contains 13 residues. CDR1 and CDR2 (germline): LGHNA, YSLEER. The CDR3 DNA is TGCGCCAGCGGACAGGGGGATAACTATGGCTACACCTTC. As protein: CASGQGDNYGYTF.

This rearrangement joins TRBV29-1 to TRBJ2-1; the D gene could be TRBD1 or TRBD2 (5 bases each). With 2 bases removed from V and 5 bases from J, the gap between germline ends came to 16 bases. The V gene's germline CDR1 is SQVTM and CDR2 ANQGSEA. The CDR3 is 15 residues long. The CDR3 sequence is CSVERGTADDNEQFF. The CDR3 nucleotides are TGCAGCGTTGAAAGAGGGACCGCCGACGACAATGAGCAGTTCTTC.

V is TRBV5-1 and J is TRBJ2-5, with D possibly being TRBD2 (6 bases). V lost 0 bases and J lost 5, with 17 bases in between. Germline V CDR1 and CDR2: SGHRS, YFSETQ. The CDR3 length is 16 residues. The DNA for the CDR3 is TGCGCCAGCAGCTTGGGGTGGCGGGGATTTCACGAGACCCAGTACTTC. This gives the protein CASSLGWRGFHETQYF.

This chain links TRBV28 with TRBJ2-5; 7 positions match TRBD1. CDR3 length: 17 amino acids. Unmatched junction bases numbered 15, after V lost 6 bases and J lost 2 bases. Germline V gene sequence: CDR1 MDHEN, CDR2 SYDVKM. In DNA form, the CDR3 reads TGTGCCAGCAGCCGCACCTACCTGACAGGGAGACAAGAGACCCAGTACTTC. It codes for CASSRTYLTGRQETQYF.

V usage is TRBV5-1 and J usage is TRBJ1-4, with 9 bases identical to TRBD1. This CDR3 is 17 amino acids long. Germline V gene data show CDR1 as SGHRS and CDR2 as YFSETQ. Trimming removed 2 bases from V and 8 bases from J; junction bases left unmatched: 13. The CDR3 nucleotides are TGCGCCAGCAGCTTCACAGGTTCCGGGACAGGGACCGAAAAACTGTTTTTT. Translation: CASSFTGSGTGTEKLFF.

The chain recombines TRBV28 with TRBJ2-2; D remains unclear. Trimming removed 2 bases from V and 1 base from J, with 11 bases in between. CDR3 length: 16 amino acids. Germline loops: CDR1 MDHEN, CDR2 SYDVKM. The CDR3 bases are TGTGCCAGCAGTTTACTTTGGCAAAAGAACACCGGGGAGCTGTTTTTT. Its translation: CASSLLWQKNTGELFF.

The J gene is TRBJ2-7, the V gene TRBV28; D might be TRBD1 (6 bases). The V gene's germline CDR1 is MDHEN and CDR2 SYDVKM. The V end was cut by 5 bases, the J end by 4 bases, with 21 bases between. There are 16 residues in the CDR3. CDR3 loop: CASSIPGAAPSYEQYF. CDR3 bases: TGTGCCAGCAGTATACCAGGGGCCGCCCCTTCTTACGAGCAGTACTTC.

CDR3 sequence (DNA): TGTGCCAGCAGGTGGACAGGGGAAGCAGATACGCAGTATTTT. Residues: CASRWTGEADTQYF. The V gene is TRBV6-1, the J gene TRBJ2-3; 9 bases align to TRBD1. This CDR3 region has 14 residues. The trim removed 6 bases at V and 4 bases at J, leaving 5 bases unmatched. CDR1 is MNHNS, CDR2 SASEGT, per germline.

This rearrangement joins TRBV19 to TRBJ2-1; the D gene is possibly TRBD2 (6 bases). CDR3 size: 12 residues. Trimming cost V 8 bases and J 8 bases, with 13 bases left between them. Germline loops: CDR1 LNHDA, CDR2 SQIVND (reference sequence). The DNA of the CDR3 is TGTGCCAGTGGTCGGGGGAGGCATGAGCAGTTCTTC. This translates into CASGRGRHEQFF.

This clone was observed a few times. This chain uses TRBV7-2 with TRBJ1-5; D gene unclear. The CDR3 sequence is 13 residues long. V shed 3 bases and J shed 5 bases, with 8 bases lying between them. The germline V gene encodes CDR1 SGHTA and CDR2 FQGNSA. CDR3 sequence (DNA): TGTGCCAGCAGCTTCCGCTGGGATCAGCCCCAGCATTTT. Residues: CASSFRWDQPQHF.

This clone was counted a single time. This rearrangement joins TRBV5-6 to TRBJ1-1, with TRBD1 as a possible D gene (5 bases). With 2 bases removed from V and 3 bases from J, the gap between germline ends came to 11 bases. The CDR3 has 14 residues. Germline V gene sequence: CDR1 SGHDT, CDR2 YYEEEE. CDR3 nucleotides: TGTGCCAGCAGCTTAAGGGGATCCTACACTGAAGCTTTCTTT. Its translation is CASSLRGSYTEAFF.

The genes are TRBV28 and TRBJ1-1; maybe TRBD1 (5 bases). The germline gives CDR1 MDHEN, CDR2 SYDVKM. V was pared by 4 bases and J by 8 bases, with 11 bases between. The CDR3 is 12 amino acids. CDR3 loop: CASSSRQIEAFF. The CDR3 DNA reads TGTGCCAGCAGTTCACGACAGATCGAAGCTTTCTTT.

Of note for this clone: Additional DNA sequences in this sample encode the identical CDR3. The chain couples TRBV2 to TRBJ1-5, with TRBD1 matching 7 bases. CDR3 size: 13 residues. The junction had 3 bases not matched to a gene; V was cut back by 6 bases and J by 4 bases. Germline CDR1 and CDR2: SNHLY and FYNNEI. The CDR3 region has the DNA TGTGCCAGCAGCGGACAGGCGAATCAGCCCCAGCATTTT. Protein: CASSGQANQPQHF.

Details on this clone: A much larger clone lies a single base off, so this may be a read error. Other DNA sequences of this sample code for an identical CDR3. The CDR3 DNA reads as TGTGCCAGCAGCTTAACAGGGAACACTGAAGCTTTCTTT. It yields the protein CASSLTGNTEAFF. V and J are TRBV7-7 and TRBJ1-1; maybe TRBD1 (5 bases). The CDR3 runs to 13 residues. V was shortened by 2 bases and J by 1 base, with 5 bases between the two germline ends. Germline loops: CDR1 SSHAT, CDR2 FNYEAQ (reference sequence).

This clone was detected once. The chain carries TRBV5-1 and TRBJ2-7; D remains unclear. The CDR3 is 15 amino acids. Germline CDR1 reads SGHRS; CDR2 reads YFSETQ. V lost 0 bases and J lost 2, with 12 bases in between. CDR3 sequence (DNA): TGCGCCAGCAGCTTGGCCCCGGAGACCGCCTACGAGCAGTACTTC. As protein: CASSLAPETAYEQYF.

The J gene is TRBJ2-7, the V gene TRBV28; possibly TRBD2 for D (5 bases). In germline, CDR1 is MDHEN, CDR2 SYDVKM. Deletions cut 2 bases from V and 1 base from J, with 18 bases between. The CDR3 sequence is 17 residues long. The CDR3 region has the DNA TGTGCCAGCAGTTTACGTGGAAGCGGTGCGACATCCTACGAGCAGTACTTC. It is translated as CASSLRGSGATSYEQYF.

This clone was observed once. The V and J genes are TRBV5-1 and TRBJ1-5, with no clear D. The CDR3 runs to 13 residues. In germline, CDR1 is SGHRS, CDR2 YFSETQ. Trimming took 0 bases from V and 3 from J, leaving 4 bases between them. The CDR3 coding sequence is TGCGCCAGCAGCTTGGGAGTCAATCAGCCCCAGCATTTT. Translating it yields CASSLGVNQPQHF.

The V gene is TRBV4-2, the J gene TRBJ2-1; 9 bases fit TRBD2. The germline CDR1 and CDR2 sequences are LGHNA and YNFKEQ. J lost 4 bases, V lost 1 base, and 14 bases had no gene match. The CDR3 length is 19 residues. The CDR3 sequence is CASSQAGLAGQYLYNEQFF. In DNA, the CDR3 is TGTGCCAGCAGCCAAGCCGGCCTAGCGGGACAATACTTGTACAATGAGCAGTTCTTC.

The chain uses TRBV18 and TRBJ2-6, with TRBD1 identical over 10 bases. CDR1 KGHSH and CDR2 LQKENI come from the germline V gene. Trimming cost V 3 bases and J 2 bases; bases outside gene matches: 4. CDR3 length equals 17 residues. As DNA, the CDR3 is TGTGCCAGCTCACCGGGACAGGGGAACACTGGGGCCAACGTCCTGACTTTC. It specifies CASSPGQGNTGANVLTF.

This clone appeared a single time. Different DNA sequences within this sample yield the same CDR3. This sequence joins TRBV18 and TRBJ2-2; D is undetermined. The CDR3 runs to 11 residues. CDR1 is KGHSH, CDR2 LQKENI, per germline. V lost 3 bases, J lost 6 bases, and 2 bases lay in between. The CDR3 region is CASSPPGELFF. CDR3 bases: TGTGCCAGCTCACCTCCCGGGGAGCTGTTTTTT. The full variable domain, rest sourced from reference TRBV18 and TRBJ2-2, is NAGVMQNPRHLVRRRGQEARLRCSPMKGHSHVYWYRQLPEEGLKFMVYLQKENIIDESGMPKERFSAEFPKEGPSILRIQQVVRGDSAAYFCASSPPGELFFGEGSRLTVL.

CDR3 bases: TGCGCCAGCAGCCGGGGACCTAACCAAGAGACCCAGTACTTC. Amino acid sequence: CASSRGPNQETQYF. The V call is TRBV5-1, the J call TRBJ2-5; D assignment may be TRBD1 or TRBD2 (5 bases each). The V gene lost 4 bases and the J gene lost 0 bases, with 10 bases spanning the gap. This CDR3 region has 14 residues. Per the germline V gene, CDR1 is SGHRS and CDR2 is YFSETQ.

In this sample, this clone turned up once. This chain joins TRBV7-3 and TRBJ2-5, with 7 bases identical to TRBD2. Germline assignment: CDR1 SGHTA and CDR2 FQGTGA. With 5 bases clipped from V and 5 bases from J, the junction kept 5 bases outside the gene matches. CDR3 size: 13 residues. The CDR3 here is CASSGAGRETQYF. CDR3 DNA sequence: TGTGCCAGCAGCGGAGCGGGAAGGGAGACCCAGTACTTC.